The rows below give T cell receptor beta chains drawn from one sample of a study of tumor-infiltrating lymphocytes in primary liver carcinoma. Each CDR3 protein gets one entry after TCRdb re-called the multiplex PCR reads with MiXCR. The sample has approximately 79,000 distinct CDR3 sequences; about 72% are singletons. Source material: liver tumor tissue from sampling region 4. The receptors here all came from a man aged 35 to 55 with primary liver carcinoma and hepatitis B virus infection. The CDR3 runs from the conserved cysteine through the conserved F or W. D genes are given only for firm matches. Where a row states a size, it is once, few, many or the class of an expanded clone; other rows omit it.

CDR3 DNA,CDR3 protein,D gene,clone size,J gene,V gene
TGTATCAGCAGTTTAGGGCAGACTCAAGAGACCCAGTACTTC,CISSLGQTQETQYF,.,.,TRBJ2-5,TRBV12-3/TRBV12-4
TGCAGCGTACGCCGGGACAGGGTAGAGACCCAGTACTTC,CSVRRDRVETQYF,TRBD1,many,TRBJ2-5,TRBV29-1
TGTACCATTTCTAGCGGGAAGAGCGGGGAGCTGTTTTTC,CTISSGKSGELFF,TRBD2,once,TRBJ2-2,TRBV10-3
TGTGCCAGCAGTTTTCGTGGCACAGATACGCAGTATTTT,CASSFRGTDTQYF,.,.,TRBJ2-3,TRBV28
TGTGCCAGTAGTGCCCAGGTGGATACCCAGTATTTT,CASSAQVDTQYF,.,.,TRBJ2-3,TRBV19
TGTGCCAGCAGCTTACCAAAGAGATACCAAGAGACTCAGTACTTC,CASSLPKRYQETQYF,.,.,TRBJ2-5,TRBV5-5
TGCAGCGTTCTTCTTCCGGGAGTGGTATACACGCGGTATTTT,CSVLLPGVVYTRYF,.,.,TRBJ2-3,TRBV29-1
TGTGCCAGCAGCCAAATACTGCTAGGGGTTCAGTACTTC,CASSQILLGVQYF,.,.,TRBJ2-4,TRBV6-5
TGTGCCAGCAGCTTGGGGGGGGGACTAGCGGGAGCCTTCTACGAGCAGTACTTC,CASSLGGGLAGAFYEQYF,TRBD2,many,TRBJ2-7,TRBV5-6
TGCAGCTCACGGCTGAATTGGGGAGAGCAGTACTTC,CSSRLNWGEQYF,.,.,TRBJ2-7,TRBV29-1
TGTGCCAGCAGCTTAGGCAGGGGTCCCGAGTACTTC,CASSLGRGPEYF,.,many,TRBJ2-7,TRBV7-9
TGTGCCAGCAGTTACGTGGATAGGGGCCCGACGATATACAATGAGCAGTCCTTC,CASSYVDRGPTIYNEQSF,.,.,TRBJ2-1,TRBV6-2/TRBV6-3
TGTGCCAGTAGTGCCAGGGGGCCAGCTAATGAAAAACTGTTTTTT,CASSARGPANEKLFF,TRBD1,.,TRBJ1-4,TRBV19
TGCAGTGCTCTAAAGGGGCAGGGGGATCAGCCCCAGCATTTT,CSALKGQGDQPQHF,TRBD1,.,TRBJ1-5,TRBV20-1
TGTGTCAGCAGCTTAGACACGGGATGGAACACCTGGGAGCTGTTATTT,CVSSLDTGWNTWELLF,.,.,TRBJ2-2,TRBV11-2
TGTGCCAGTAGCTTAGGCCTAGCGGGAAGTATAGGAGAGGCCCAGTACTTC,CASSLGLAGSIGEAQYF,TRBD2,.,TRBJ2-5,TRBV11-2
TGTGCCAGCAGCCTGGGACTAGCGGGAGGGGGGTACGAGCAGTACTTC,CASSLGLAGGGYEQYF,TRBD2,.,TRBJ2-7,TRBV11-1
TGTGCCAGCTTAGATCAACAGGGCCTGGGTCTAGAGACCCAGTACTTC,CASLDQQGLGLETQYF,.,.,TRBJ2-5,TRBV11-2
TGTGCCAGCAGAGCCCGGGGGGCTATATCTGAAGCTTTCTTT,CASRARGAISEAFF,.,many,TRBJ1-1,TRBV6-1
TGTGCCAGCAGATTGGAGGGCGGAAGCTCATACAATGAGCAGTTCTTC,CASRLEGGSSYNEQFF,.,.,TRBJ2-1,TRBV5-6
TGCGCCAGCAGCCTCGACAGTAACTATGGCTACACCTTC,CASSLDSNYGYTF,.,many,TRBJ1-2,TRBV5-1
TGCAGCGTTGACGTGGCTAGCGGTTACGAGCAGAACTTC,CSVDVASGYEQNF,TRBD2,.,TRBJ2-7,TRBV29-1
TGTGTCAGCAGCGATCGACTAGCGGGCTATAATGAGCAGTTCTTC,CVSSDRLAGYNEQFF,TRBD2,.,TRBJ2-1,TRBV5-4
TGTGCCAGTAGCCTGGAACTAGCGGGAGAAGTTGACAAAGAACAGTTCTTC,CASSLELAGEVDKEQFF,TRBD2,.,TRBJ2-1,TRBV11-1
TGCAGCGTGCGAAGGATAGGGAAGTCCTACGAGCAGTACTTC,CSVRRIGKSYEQYF,.,.,TRBJ2-7,TRBV29-1
TGCGCCAGGAGCCAAGAACGGTACAGGCGCTACGAGCAGTACTTC,CARSQERYRRYEQYF,.,.,TRBJ2-7,TRBV4-1
TGTGCCAGCAGCCTGAGAGGTGCCGAGCAGTACTTC,CASSLRGAEQYF,.,.,TRBJ2-7,TRBV28
TGTGCCAGCAGCAGCCTAGACACAGGTCAGCCCCAGCATTTT,CASSSLDTGQPQHF,.,few,TRBJ1-5,TRBV11-2
TGTGCCAGCACTAAAACAGGGGCGGGTATCGGGGAGCTGTTTTTT,CASTKTGAGIGELFF,TRBD1,many,TRBJ2-2,TRBV6-5
TGTGCCAGCAGCTTGGACAGGGCTGGGGCCAACGTCCTGACTTTC,CASSLDRAGANVLTF,TRBD1,.,TRBJ2-6,TRBV11-2
TGTGCCAGCAGCTTAGTCGCGACAGGGGCAGAGACCCAGTACTTC,CASSLVATGAETQYF,TRBD1,many,TRBJ2-5,TRBV7-9
TGTGTCAGCAGCCCCTTGGACAGGGGCGAGCAGTACTTC,CVSSPLDRGEQYF,TRBD1,.,TRBJ2-7,TRBV4-2
TGTGCCAGCAGCTCCGGACCCGTCCAAGGGCCCCAGCATTTT,CASSSGPVQGPQHF,.,.,TRBJ1-5,TRBV5-4
TGTGCCAGCTCCGGGGTAGTAGAGGCCCAGTACTTC,CASSGVVEAQYF,.,once,TRBJ2-5,TRBV6-1
TGCAGTGTTGGGGACTTGAGCTCCTACAATGAGCAGTTCTTC,CSVGDLSSYNEQFF,.,.,TRBJ2-1,TRBV29-1
TGTGCCAGCAGTTACCTCCTGACAGGGAGAAGTGAAAAACTATTTTTT,CASSYLLTGRSEKLFF,TRBD1,.,TRBJ1-4,TRBV6-6
TGTGCCAGCGAGGAGACAAATGCCTACGAGCAGTACTTC,CASEETNAYEQYF,.,many,TRBJ2-7,TRBV2
TGTGACAGCAGCTTGGGGCACAGCATAAGCATTCAGTACTTC,CDSSLGHSISIQYF,.,.,TRBJ2-4,TRBV5-6
TGTGCCATCAGTGAAAGGTTGGATACAGGGGATCATGGCTACACCTTC,CAISERLDTGDHGYTF,TRBD1,.,TRBJ1-2,TRBV6-1
TGTGCCAGCAGTCTACATTATAGACTAGCGAGGCTAGATGAGCAGTTCTTC,CASSLHYRLARLDEQFF,TRBD2,.,TRBJ2-1,TRBV28
TGTGTCGGAACTTTGGGGGAGCAGTACAAACAGTACTTC,CVGTLGEQYKQYF,.,.,TRBJ2-7,TRBV7-9
TGTGCCAGCAGTTCGGGGGGAGGCGAGCAGTACTTC,CASSSGGGEQYF,TRBD2,many,TRBJ2-7,TRBV28
TGTGCCACCAGTGACCCCGGGCCGACCGGGGAGCTGTTTTTT,CATSDPGPTGELFF,.,many,TRBJ2-2,TRBV24-1
TGTGCCAACAGCCCTTACGGCGGGGAGCTGTTTTTT,CANSPYGGELFF,.,medium-sized,TRBJ2-2,TRBV11-3
TGTGCCAGCAGTGAACCTGCGGTGTGGGGGTACGAGCGGTACTTC,CASSEPAVWGYERYF,.,.,TRBJ2-7,TRBV6-1
TGTGCCAGCAGGACTAGCGGGAGGGCCGAGACCCAGTACTTC,CASRTSGRAETQYF,TRBD2,.,TRBJ2-5,TRBV28
TGCAACGTGGGGCCTCCTTCCGGCTCCTGCAATGAGCAGTTCTTC,CNVGPPSGSCNEQFF,.,.,TRBJ2-1,TRBV29-1
TGTGCCAGCAGTTTATGGCAGGGTGTAAACACCGGGGAGCTGTTTTTT,CASSLWQGVNTGELFF,.,many,TRBJ2-2,TRBV28
TGCAGCGTTGGGACTAGCGGGTTACCAGATACGCAGTATTTT,CSVGTSGLPDTQYF,TRBD2,many,TRBJ2-3,TRBV29-1
TGTGCAAGCAGTTACTCTAAGCGGGGGCGGCACGAGCAGTACTTC,CASSYSKRGRHEQYF,TRBD2,.,TRBJ2-7,TRBV6-6
TGTGCCAGCAGTGAAGGTGGGACCTATAATCAGCCCCAACATTTT,CASSEGGTYNQPQHF,.,.,TRBJ1-5,TRBV6-1
TGCAGCGCCCGGAAGCTGAACCGGGAGGGTGAAGCTTTCTTT,CSARKLNREGEAFF,.,once,TRBJ1-1,TRBV29-1
TGCAGTGTCGTTGCGGTGACCACTACTGATACGCAGTATTTT,CSVVAVTTTDTQYF,.,.,TRBJ2-3,TRBV29-1
TGTGCCAGTAGTATGATGGAACTGGCTGATGGCTACACCTTC,CASSMMELADGYTF,.,once,TRBJ1-2,TRBV19